This T cell receptor beta chain derives from a study of blood T cells in healthy people across ages. Study overall: About one barcoded beta molecule per two T cells was captured by template switching. Study-wide results and caveats: There were more naive CD4+ cells and higher diversity in long-lived donors than in aged donors. Older individuals had lower TCR beta diversity per million T cells (the decline was roughly linear).

A second about 7 to 12 cycle PCR used barcoded and J-beta primers. TCRdb re-analysed the 5' RACE reads in MiXCR, keeping a single row per CDR3 protein. The sample carries about a million distinct CDR3 sequences, roughly half recorded once. In the case of this clonotype: What it recognizes is unknown.

V lost 3 bases and J 8 bases, leaving 10 bases between the germline ends. Germline V gene data show CDR1 as MDHEN and CDR2 as SYDVKM. This CDR3 region has 12 residues. Material for sequencing was blood. This TCR came from a woman aged 60-75 years in good health. This chain uses TRBV28 with TRBJ2-5, with D hard to call. The CDR3 here is CASSFPFETQYF. CDR3 bases: TGTGCCAGCAGTTTTCCCTTTGAAACCCAGTACTTC. Full variable domain (outside the CDR3, taken from reference TRBV28 and TRBJ2-5): DVKVTQSSRYLVKRTGEKVFLECVQDMDHENMFWYRQDPGLGLRLIYFSYDVKMKEKGDIPEGYSVSREKKERFSLILESASTNQTSMYLCASSFPFETQYFGPGTRLLVL.